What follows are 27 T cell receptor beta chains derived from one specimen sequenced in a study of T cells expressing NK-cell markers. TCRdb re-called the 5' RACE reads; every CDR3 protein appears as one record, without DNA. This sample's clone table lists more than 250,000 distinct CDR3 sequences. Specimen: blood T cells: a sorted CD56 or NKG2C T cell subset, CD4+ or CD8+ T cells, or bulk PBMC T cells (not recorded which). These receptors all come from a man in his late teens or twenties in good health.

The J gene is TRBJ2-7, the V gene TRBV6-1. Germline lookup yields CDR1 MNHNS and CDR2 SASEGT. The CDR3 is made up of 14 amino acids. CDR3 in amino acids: CASSTKMRRYEQYF.

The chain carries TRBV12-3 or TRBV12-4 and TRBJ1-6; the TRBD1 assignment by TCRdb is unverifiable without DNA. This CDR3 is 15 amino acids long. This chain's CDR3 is CASSQETGINSPLHF.

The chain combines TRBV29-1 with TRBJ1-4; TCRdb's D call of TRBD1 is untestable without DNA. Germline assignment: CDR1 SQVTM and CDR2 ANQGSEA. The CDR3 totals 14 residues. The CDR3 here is CSLQDRGGREKLFF.

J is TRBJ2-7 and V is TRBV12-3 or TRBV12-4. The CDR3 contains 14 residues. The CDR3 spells CASSLAGLSYEQYF.

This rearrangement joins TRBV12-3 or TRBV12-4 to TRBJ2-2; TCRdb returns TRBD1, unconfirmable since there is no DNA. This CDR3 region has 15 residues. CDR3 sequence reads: CASSRLQGGGGELFF.

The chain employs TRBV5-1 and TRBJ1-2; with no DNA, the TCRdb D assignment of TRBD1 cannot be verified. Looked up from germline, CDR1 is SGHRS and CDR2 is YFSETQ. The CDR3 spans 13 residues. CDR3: CASSGGQTYGYTF.

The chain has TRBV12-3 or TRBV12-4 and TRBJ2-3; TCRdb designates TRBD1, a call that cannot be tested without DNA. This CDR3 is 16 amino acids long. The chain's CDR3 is CASNHGGPTSSDTQYF.

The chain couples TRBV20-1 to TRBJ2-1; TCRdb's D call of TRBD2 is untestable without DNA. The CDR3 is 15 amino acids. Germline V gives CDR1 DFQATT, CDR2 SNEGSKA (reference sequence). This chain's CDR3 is CSALHPAGGRAEQFF.

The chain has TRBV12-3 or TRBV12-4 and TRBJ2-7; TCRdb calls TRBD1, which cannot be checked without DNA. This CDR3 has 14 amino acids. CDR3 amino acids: CASSQQTVSYEQYF.

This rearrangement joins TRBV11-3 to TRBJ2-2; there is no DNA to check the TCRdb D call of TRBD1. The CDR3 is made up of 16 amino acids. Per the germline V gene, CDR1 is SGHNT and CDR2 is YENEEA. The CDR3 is CASSRGVDRVTGELFF.

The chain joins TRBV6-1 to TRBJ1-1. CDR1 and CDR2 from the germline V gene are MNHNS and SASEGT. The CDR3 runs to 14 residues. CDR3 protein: CASNPTRMNTEAFF.

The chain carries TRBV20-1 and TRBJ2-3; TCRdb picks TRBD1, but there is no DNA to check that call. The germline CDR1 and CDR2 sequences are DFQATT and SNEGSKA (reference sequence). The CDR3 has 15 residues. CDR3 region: CSARDGRELEDTQYF.

The CDR3 loop reads CASSQKLAGGPSKNIQYF. The chain recombines TRBV4-2 with TRBJ2-4; TCRdb gives TRBD2 as the D gene, but with no DNA this cannot be confirmed. The CDR3 is 18 residues long. The germline V gene encodes CDR1 LGHNA and CDR2 YNFKEQ.

The CDR3 region is CASKSGRNYGYTF. This chain joins TRBV12-3 or TRBV12-4 and TRBJ1-2; TCRdb outputs TRBD1, but without DNA this stays unchecked. The CDR3 is made up of 13 amino acids.

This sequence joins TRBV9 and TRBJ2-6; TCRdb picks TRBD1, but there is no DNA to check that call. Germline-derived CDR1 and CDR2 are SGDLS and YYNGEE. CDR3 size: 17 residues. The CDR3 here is CASSVQTGASGANVLTF.

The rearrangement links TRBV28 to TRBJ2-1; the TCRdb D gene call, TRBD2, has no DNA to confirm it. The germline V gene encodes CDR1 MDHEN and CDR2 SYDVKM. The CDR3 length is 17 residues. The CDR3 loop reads CASSLLAGGPNGNEQFF.

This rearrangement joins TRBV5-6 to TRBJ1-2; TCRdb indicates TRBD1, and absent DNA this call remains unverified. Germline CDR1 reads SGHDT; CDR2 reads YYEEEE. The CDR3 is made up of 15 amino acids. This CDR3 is CASSLGLVLGDGYTF.

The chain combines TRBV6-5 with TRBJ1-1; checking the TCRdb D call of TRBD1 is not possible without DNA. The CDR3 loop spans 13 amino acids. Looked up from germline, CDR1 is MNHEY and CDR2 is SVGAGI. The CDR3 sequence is CASSYSPVMGAFF.

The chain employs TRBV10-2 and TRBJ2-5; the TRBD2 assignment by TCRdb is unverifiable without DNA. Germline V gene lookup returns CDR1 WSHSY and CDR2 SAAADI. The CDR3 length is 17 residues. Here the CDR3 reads CASSEWGLDLKQETQYF.

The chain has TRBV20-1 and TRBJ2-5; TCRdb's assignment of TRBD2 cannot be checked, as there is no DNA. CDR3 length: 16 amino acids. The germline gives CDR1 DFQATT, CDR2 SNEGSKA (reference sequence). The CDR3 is CSARDGSGRAQETQYF.

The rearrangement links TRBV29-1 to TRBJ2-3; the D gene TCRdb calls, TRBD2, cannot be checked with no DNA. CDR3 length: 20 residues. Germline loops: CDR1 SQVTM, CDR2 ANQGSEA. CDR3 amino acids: CSVTRSRGTGTSGSTDTQYF.

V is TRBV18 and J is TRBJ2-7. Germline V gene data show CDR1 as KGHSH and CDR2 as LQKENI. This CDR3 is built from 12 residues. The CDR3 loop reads CASSPERDEQYF.

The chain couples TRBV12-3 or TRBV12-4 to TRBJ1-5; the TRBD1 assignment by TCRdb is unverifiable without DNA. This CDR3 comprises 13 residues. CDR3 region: CASSSGTNQPQHF.

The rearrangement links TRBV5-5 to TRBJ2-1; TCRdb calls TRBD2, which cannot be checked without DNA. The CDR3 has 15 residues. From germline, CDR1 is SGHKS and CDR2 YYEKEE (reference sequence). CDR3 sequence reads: CASSGSGTIYNEQFF.

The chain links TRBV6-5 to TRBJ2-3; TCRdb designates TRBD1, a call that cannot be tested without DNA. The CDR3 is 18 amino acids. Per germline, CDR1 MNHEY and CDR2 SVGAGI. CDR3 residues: CASSYRGRRGDRTDTQYF.

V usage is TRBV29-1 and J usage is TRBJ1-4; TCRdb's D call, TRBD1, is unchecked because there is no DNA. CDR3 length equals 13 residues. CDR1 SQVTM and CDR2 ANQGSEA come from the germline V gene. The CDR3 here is CSVARQSNEKLFF. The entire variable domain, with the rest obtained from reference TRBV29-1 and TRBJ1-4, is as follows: SAVISQKPSRDICQRGTSLTIQCQVDSQVTMMFWYRQQPGQSLTLIATANQGSEATYESGFVIDKFPISRPNLTFSTLTVSNMSPEDSSIYLCSVARQSNEKLFFGSGTQLSVL.

The CDR3 region is CATSGRTSGREETQYF. The chain is built from TRBV24-1 and TRBJ2-5; there is no DNA to check the TCRdb D call of TRBD2. The CDR3 runs to 16 residues. Germline V lookup: CDR1 KGHDR, CDR2 SFDVKD.